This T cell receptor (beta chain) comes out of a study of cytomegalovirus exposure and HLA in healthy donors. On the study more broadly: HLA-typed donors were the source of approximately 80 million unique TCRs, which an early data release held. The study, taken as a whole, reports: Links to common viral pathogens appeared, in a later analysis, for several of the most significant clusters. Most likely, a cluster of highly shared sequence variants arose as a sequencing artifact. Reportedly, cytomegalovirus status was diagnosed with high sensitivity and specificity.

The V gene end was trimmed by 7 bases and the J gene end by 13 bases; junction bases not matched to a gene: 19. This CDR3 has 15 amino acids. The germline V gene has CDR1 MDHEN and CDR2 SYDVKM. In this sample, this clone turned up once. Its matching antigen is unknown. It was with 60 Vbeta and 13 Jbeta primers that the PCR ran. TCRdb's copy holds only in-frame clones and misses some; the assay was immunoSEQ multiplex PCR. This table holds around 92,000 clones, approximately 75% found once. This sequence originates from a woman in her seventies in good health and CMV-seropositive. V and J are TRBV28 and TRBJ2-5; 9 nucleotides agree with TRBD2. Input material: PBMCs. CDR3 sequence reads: CASTPGLASAMGGYF. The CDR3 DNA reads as TGTGCCAGCACCCCGGGACTAGCATCGGCCATGGGTGGGTACTTC.